This T cell receptor beta chain was found in a study of shared clonotypes between healthy human individuals. Germline CDR1 reads SNHLY; CDR2 reads FYNNEI. This CDR3 is 14 amino acids long. V gave up 7 bases and J gave up 6 bases, with 16 bases separating them. The study, taken as a whole, reports: The study's rarefaction showed incomplete sorted-subset sequencing despite large depth.

As for this clone: Its cognate antigen is unknown.

The run depth of the assay was deep. It was across several immunoSEQ plates that each subset's genomic DNA was evenly split. Method: immunoSEQ multiplex PCR; TCRdb's copy keeps in-frame clones and lacks some. Altogether 650,000 to 750,000 clones are present, roughly 70% being singletons, with the ten largest covering about 1.8%. The CD4+ fraction was divided into a CD45RA+ naive subset and a CD45RA-negative memory subset. Material for sequencing was memory CD4+ T cells sorted from blood. Regarding subset: CD45RA-negative fraction. This TCR was sampled from a woman between 25 and 40 years old in good health. V usage is TRBV2 and J usage is TRBJ2-1; tentatively, D is TRBD2 (6 bases). The CDR3 reads CASTEQETSNEQFF. The CDR3 DNA reads TGTGCCAGCACCGAGCAGGAGACTAGCAATGAGCAGTTCTTC.